This TCR beta chain appears in the sequencing data of a study of T cells in Graves' hyperthyroidism and ophthalmopathy. Study-level points and caveats: The model's output predicted ophthalmopathy at a median of roughly seven months prior to onset. Most thyroid clonotypes that were expanded above 0.001 also turned up in blood.

CDR1 and CDR2 (germline): MNHNS, SASEGT. This CDR3 contains 11 residues. V lost 9 bases to trimming and J lost 9 bases, with 13 bases between them. What was amplified from RNA transcripts were TCR beta CDR3 regions. The HTBI primer set was used in a first-round RT-PCR of the TCR CDR3. TCRdb recomputed calls from the multiplex PCR reads with MiXCR, one row per CDR3 protein. The sample shows fewer than 500,000 distinct CDR3 sequences, approximately 12% of them seen only once. This clonotype was detected ten times or more. Its antigen remains unknown. It was uncontrolled infection, other autoimmune disease, pregnancy or lactation that excluded patients. This blood was taken when hyperthyroidism was first diagnosed, before any ophthalmopathy symptoms existed.

The TCR comes from a man younger than 45 with Graves' hyperthyroidism that later progressed to Graves' ophthalmopathy. The chain has TRBV6-1 and TRBJ2-3; D assignment may be TRBD1 or TRBD2 (5 bases each). Sample: blood. The CDR3 region is CASGGWATQYF. CDR3 coding DNA: TGTGCCAGTGGGGGTTGGGCGACGCAGTATTTT.